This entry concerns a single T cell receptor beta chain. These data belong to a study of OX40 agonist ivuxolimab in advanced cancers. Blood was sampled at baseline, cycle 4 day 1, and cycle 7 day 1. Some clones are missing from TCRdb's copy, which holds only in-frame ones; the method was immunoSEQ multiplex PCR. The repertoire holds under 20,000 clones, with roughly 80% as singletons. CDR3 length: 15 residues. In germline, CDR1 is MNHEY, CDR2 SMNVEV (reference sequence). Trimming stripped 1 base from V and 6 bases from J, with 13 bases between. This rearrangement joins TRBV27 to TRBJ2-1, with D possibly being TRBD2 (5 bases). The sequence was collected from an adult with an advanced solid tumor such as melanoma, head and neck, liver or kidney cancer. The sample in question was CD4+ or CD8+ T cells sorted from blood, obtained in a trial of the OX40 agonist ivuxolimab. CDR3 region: CASSLWRARGNEQFF. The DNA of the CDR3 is TGTGCCAGCAGTTTATGGCGAGCCCGGGGCAATGAGCAGTTCTTC.